This T cell receptor (beta chain) was captured by sequencing in a study of CD8 T cells in Susac syndrome. Across the whole study: Patients with Susac syndrome who were sequenced included roughly 6 with active disease and eight in remission. Study results and caveats: None of the CD4+ T cell repertoires in Susac syndrome showed clonal expansion.

For this clonotype: Its target is not known.

From blood CD8+ and CD4+ T cells, TCR beta sequences were generated. Between the trimmed V and J ends, which lost 0 bases and 3 bases, there was a span of 9 bases. This CDR3 is built from 14 residues. In germline, CDR1 is GTSNPN, CDR2 SVGIG (reference sequence). RNA in amounts of about 0.45 to 1 ug was reverse transcribed with random hexamers. Across 54 Vbeta and 13 Jbeta, TCR beta CDR3 was amplified with immunoSEQ multiplex PCR. TCRdb itself ran the immunoSEQ multiplex PCR reads through MiXCR, one entry per CDR3 protein. Of around 180,000 distinct CDR3 sequences listed, around 94% are singletons. Sequences were obtained from CD4+ T cells from PBMCs. The chain links TRBV30 to TRBJ1-5; D call uncertain. This sequence was found in a human donor with Susac syndrome. The CDR3: CAWSVLQFNQPQHF. In DNA form, the CDR3 reads TGTGCCTGGAGTGTACTACAGTTCAATCAGCCCCAGCATTTT.